Listed here are 18 T cell receptor beta chains from one sample, sequenced in a study of blood T cell repertoires in COVID-19. TCRdb's copy holds only in-frame clones and misses some; the assay was immunoSEQ multiplex PCR. The sample carries under 200,000 clones, roughly 88% recorded once. The sequenced sample was PBMCs or T cells enriched from blood (not recorded which). The receptors here all came from a woman aged 55-70 years who had recovered from COVID-19.

The V and J genes are TRBV27 and TRBJ1-5, with D possibly TRBD1 on 6 matching bases. The CDR3 sequence is 16 residues long. The V gene's germline CDR1 is MNHEY and CDR2 SMNVEV (reference sequence). V gave up 6 bases and J gave up 0 bases, with 15 bases separating them. The CDR3 here is CASSQQGRVSNQPQHF. CDR3 DNA: TGTGCCAGCAGCCAACAGGGAAGGGTTAGCAATCAGCCCCAGCATTTT.

V usage is TRBV15 and J usage is TRBJ1-3; no reliable D call. The CDR3 is 16 residues long. V was clipped by 0 bases and J by 4 bases, with 13 bases between them. Germline values: CDR1 LNHNV, CDR2 YYDKDF (reference sequence). This CDR3 is CATSRDLTGWGNTIYF. The CDR3 coding sequence is TGTGCCACCAGCAGAGATCTAACGGGTTGGGGAAACACCATATATTTT.

This chain joins TRBV30 and TRBJ1-6, with a possible D match to TRBD1 (6 bases). Trimming stripped 5 bases from V and 8 bases from J, with 16 bases between. The CDR3 length is 14 residues. Germline loops: CDR1 GTSNPN, CDR2 SVGIG (reference sequence). The CDR3 sequence: CAWGITGKDSPLHF. The CDR3 region has the DNA TGTGCCTGGGGAATCACAGGGAAAGATTCACCCCTCCACTTT.

The chain has TRBV14 and TRBJ2-7; tentatively, D is TRBD2 (5 bases). This CDR3 has 15 amino acids. Trimming took 4 bases from V and 6 from J, leaving 19 bases between them. Germline V gene sequence: CDR1 SGHDN, CDR2 FVKESK. CDR3 DNA sequence: TGTGCCAGCAGCCCCCGGGGATTACCTTCCGCCGAGCAGTACTTC. Translated, it gives CASSPRGLPSAEQYF.

The V and J genes are TRBV10-3 and TRBJ2-7, with 9 bases that match TRBD1. The germline CDR1 and CDR2 sequences are ENHRY and SYGVKD. The CDR3 contains 15 residues. The trim removed 6 bases at V and 2 bases at J, leaving 8 bases unmatched. CDR3 nucleotide sequence: TGTGCCATCAGCCCGGGACAGGGAATTCCCTACGAGCAGTACTTC. Its protein product is CAISPGQGIPYEQYF.

The gene calls are TRBV12-5 and TRBJ2-7; the D gene is possibly TRBD2 (6 bases). This CDR3 is 14 amino acids long. Germline V lookup: CDR1 LGHNT, CDR2 FRNRAP. The V and J ends lost 1 base and 2 bases respectively, with 9 bases between them. CDR3 sequence (DNA): TGTGCTAGTGGTTTGGGCGGGGCTACCTACGAGCAGTACTTC. Translating gives CASGLGGATYEQYF.

The chain links TRBV25-1 to TRBJ1-4, with D unresolved. The V gene lost 1 base and the J gene lost 8 bases, with 14 bases spanning the gap. The CDR3 length is 15 residues. Germline loops: CDR1 MGHDK, CDR2 SYGVNS. For the CDR3, the DNA is TGTGCCAGCAGTGAATCACGGAACAGAGGGGAAAAACTGTTTTTT. It yields the protein CASSESRNRGEKLFF. Full variable domain (remainder filled in from reference TRBV25-1 and TRBJ1-4): EADIYQTPRYLVIGTGKKITLECSQTMGHDKMYWYQQDPGMELHLIHYSYGVNSTEKGDLSSESTVSRIRTEHFPLTLESARPSHTSQYLCASSESRNRGEKLFFGSGTQLSVL.

The table lists this clone with a count of one. V and J are TRBV12-3 or TRBV12-4 and TRBJ2-1; no clear D gene. V dropped 1 base and J dropped 4 bases, with 5 bases sitting between them. CDR3 length: 13 amino acids. CDR3 sequence: CASSLGPYNEQFF. The CDR3 nucleotides are TGTGCCAGCAGTTTAGGGCCATACAATGAGCAGTTCTTC.

The rearrangement uses TRBV11-3 and TRBJ2-3; no clear D. Looked up from germline, CDR1 is SGHNT and CDR2 is YENEEA. V lost 3 bases, J lost 3 bases, and 7 bases lay in between. The length of the CDR3 is 13 residues. The CDR3 protein is CASSFLSTDTQYF. The CDR3 DNA reads as TGTGCCAGCAGCTTCCTTAGTACAGATACGCAGTATTTT.

V is TRBV5-4 and J is TRBJ2-3; 7 nucleotides line up with TRBD2. The germline V gene encodes CDR1 SGHNT and CDR2 YYREEE (reference sequence). With 7 bases clipped from V and 1 base from J, the junction kept 6 bases outside the gene matches. The CDR3 is made up of 14 amino acids. Here the CDR3 DNA reads TGTGCCAGCTTCGGACGGGAGGGCACAGATACGCAGTATTTT. Translation: CASFGREGTDTQYF.

J is TRBJ1-6 and V is TRBV11-1; TRBD1 is a possible D gene (6 bases). The CDR3 is 13 amino acids. With 2 bases removed from V and 7 bases from J, the gap between germline ends came to 6 bases. Per germline, CDR1 SGHAT and CDR2 FQDESV (reference sequence). The CDR3 loop is CASSLQGNSPLHF. CDR3 bases: TGTGCCAGCAGCTTACAGGGGAATTCACCCCTCCACTTT.

This clone was detected once. The rearrangement links TRBV6-6 to TRBJ1-2; D is possibly TRBD1 (5 bases). Germline V CDR1 and CDR2: MNHNY, SVGAGI (reference sequence). This CDR3 spans 13 amino acids. V lost 7 bases, J lost 7 bases, and 16 bases lay in between. CDR3: CASKSAGRGGYTF. CDR3 coding DNA: TGTGCCAGCAAATCTGCGGGGCGGGGTGGCTACACCTTC.

The chain is built from TRBV7-2 and TRBJ2-3; tentative D call: TRBD1 (6 bases). CDR1 is SGHTA, CDR2 FQGNSA, per germline. Trimming removed 7 bases from V and 0 bases from J, with 11 bases in between. The CDR3 is 14 amino acids. The CDR3 here is CASTVGASTDTQYF. As DNA, the CDR3 is TGTGCCAGCACAGTGGGGGCTAGCACAGATACGCAGTATTTT.

The rearrangement links TRBV5-1 to TRBJ2-1, with D possibly being TRBD2 (6 bases). CDR3 size: 13 residues. Germline CDR1 SGHRS, CDR2 YFSETQ. V lost 4 bases, J lost 10 bases, and 15 bases lay in between. The CDR3 here is CASSRGTAGEQFF. Written as DNA, the CDR3 is TGCGCCAGCAGCCGGGGGACGGCTGGGGAGCAGTTCTTC.

The rearrangement joins TRBV20-1 to TRBJ2-1; 7 bases map to TRBD1. Trimming cost V 3 bases and J 12 bases; bases outside gene matches: 2. Germline values: CDR1 DFQATT, CDR2 SNEGSKA (reference sequence). CDR3 size: 10 residues. This chain's CDR3 is CSARTGWQFF. Here the CDR3 DNA reads TGCAGTGCTAGGACAGGGTGGCAGTTCTTC.

V is TRBV28 and J is TRBJ1-4; D not resolved. Per the germline V gene, CDR1 is MDHEN and CDR2 is SYDVKM. The CDR3 spans 12 residues. The V gene lost 6 bases and the J gene lost 11 bases, with 13 bases spanning the gap. The CDR3 loop is CASRNGPGKLFF. The CDR3, as DNA: TGTGCCAGCAGAAATGGACCGGGGAAACTGTTTTTT.

J is TRBJ2-2 and V is TRBV4-1; the match to TRBD1 covers 9 bases. Per germline, CDR1 MGHRA and CDR2 YSYEKL. V lost 4 bases and J lost 1; bases outside the gene matches: 10. CDR3 length: 18 residues. The CDR3 DNA sequence: TGCGCCAGCAGCCCCATCGGCCTGGACAGGGGGAACACCGGGGAGCTGTTTTTT. Its protein product is CASSPIGLDRGNTGELFF.

J is TRBJ2-1 and V is TRBV18; 8 nucleotides match TRBD1. CDR1 is KGHSH, CDR2 LQKENI, per germline. The CDR3 totals 15 residues. Losses at the gene ends were 4 bases for V and 2 bases for J; bases not matched to a gene: 4. CDR3 bases: TGTGCCAGCTCACGTCTGACAGGGGCCTACAATGAGCAGTTCTTC. Translating it yields CASSRLTGAYNEQFF. Full variable domain (missing parts from reference TRBV18 and TRBJ2-1): NAGVMQNPRHLVRRRGQEARLRCSPMKGHSHVYWYRQLPEEGLKFMVYLQKENIIDESGMPKERFSAEFPKEGPSILRIQQVVRGDSAAYFCASSRLTGAYNEQFFGPGTRLTVL.